This T cell receptor beta chain was recorded in a study of circulating tumor DNA in untreated peripheral T-cell lymphoma. Regarding the study as a whole: In approximately 74% of patients, tumor-specific clonotypes were identified.

Profiled with immunoSEQ multiplex PCR; TCRdb holds only in-frame clones, not every one. In the table there are more than 4,500 clones, 60% to 75% of which are singletons. In regard to this clone: What it recognizes is unknown.

This tumor tissue came from a pretreatment baseline collection. The sequenced sample was tumor tissue. The TCR sequence derives from a human donor with peripheral T-cell lymphoma.

CDR3 coding DNA: TGTGTCAGAAGCTCAAGGAGGGGGGCGCGCAATCAGCCCCAGCATTTT. It codes for CVRSSRRGARNQPQHF. The genes are TRBV7-5 and TRBJ1-5. TRBV7-5 is labeled a pseudogene. CDR3 length: 16 residues.